A selection of T cell receptor beta chains follows, all from one sample in a study of shared clonotypes between healthy human individuals. Some clones are missing from TCRdb's copy, which holds only in-frame ones; the method was immunoSEQ multiplex PCR. The top ten clones hold roughly 0.14% of a sample with more than 2,000,000 clones, more than 90% of them seen once. Sequenced input: naive CD4+ T cells sorted from blood. The source is a man aged 18 to 35 in good health. Each CDR3 is given with its conserved first and last residue. A D gene is named only where the DNA matches it firmly. Some rows have no size entry. The others give once, few or many, or a class for an expanded clone.

d_call	v_call	clone_size	j_call	cdr3_aa	cdr3_nt
NA	TRBV6-5	NA	TRBJ2-7	CASSYTQGTSNEQYF	TGTGCCAGCAGTTATACCCAGGGGACTTCGAACGAGCAGTACTTC
TRBD2	TRBV19	NA	TRBJ2-5	CASSVAGAGETQYF	TGTGCCAGTAGTGTAGCGGGAGCCGGGGAGACCCAGTACTTC
TRBD2	TRBV7-9	NA	TRBJ2-1	CASSAPGLGGQSEQFF	TGTGCCAGCAGCGCCCCGGGACTAGGGGGTCAGAGTGAGCAGTTCTTC
NA	TRBV27	NA	TRBJ1-5	CASSFSRTNQPQHF	TGTGCCAGCAGTTTTTCCAGGACCAATCAGCCCCAGCATTTT
NA	TRBV5-4	few	TRBJ1-1	CASSLAGNTEAFF	TGTGCCAGCAGCTTGGCAGGGAACACTGAAGCTTTCTTT
NA	TRBV7-2	NA	TRBJ2-5	CASSLDGRQETQYF	TGTGCCAGCAGCTTAGACGGCAGGCAAGAGACCCAGTACTTC
NA	TRBV1	NA	TRBJ2-3	CTSSQRPSPLTQYF	TGCACCAGCAGCCAACGTCCTAGCCCATTGACGCAGTATTTT
NA	TRBV7-2	NA	TRBJ2-5	CASSLGPAQETQYF	TGTGCCAGCAGCTTAGGGCCAGCGCAAGAGACCCAGTACTTC
TRBD2	TRBV27	NA	TRBJ2-7	CASRFLAGSSYEQYF	TGTGCCAGCAGGTTTCTAGCGGGTTCGTCCTACGAGCAGTACTTC
TRBD1	TRBV28	NA	TRBJ1-4	CAIRGGTVNEKLFF	TGTGCCATCCGGGGGGGGACAGTAAATGAAAAACTGTTTTTT
NA	TRBV7-9	NA	TRBJ2-2	CASTIWPANTGELFF	TGTGCCAGCACGATTTGGCCCGCGAACACCGGGGAGCTGTTTTTT
NA	TRBV5-4	NA	TRBJ2-7	CASSPGLMSSYEQYF	TGTGCCAGCAGCCCGGGCCTAATGAGCTCCTACGAGCAGTACTTC
NA	TRBV27	once	TRBJ1-1	CASSLMGQNTEAFF	TGTGCCAGCAGTTTAATGGGACAGAACACTGAAGCTTTCTTT
NA	TRBV10-2	NA	TRBJ1-4	CASRKTLGEKLFF	TGCGCCAGCAGAAAAACGCTCGGCGAAAAACTGTTTTTT
NA	TRBV5-1	once	TRBJ2-7	CASSSGRVSSYEQYF	TGCGCCAGCAGCTCTGGACGGGTGAGCTCCTACGAGCAGTACTTC
TRBD1	TRBV5-1	NA	TRBJ1-3	CASSLGTGGNTIYF	TGCGCCAGCAGCTTGGGGACAGGTGGAAACACCATATATTTT